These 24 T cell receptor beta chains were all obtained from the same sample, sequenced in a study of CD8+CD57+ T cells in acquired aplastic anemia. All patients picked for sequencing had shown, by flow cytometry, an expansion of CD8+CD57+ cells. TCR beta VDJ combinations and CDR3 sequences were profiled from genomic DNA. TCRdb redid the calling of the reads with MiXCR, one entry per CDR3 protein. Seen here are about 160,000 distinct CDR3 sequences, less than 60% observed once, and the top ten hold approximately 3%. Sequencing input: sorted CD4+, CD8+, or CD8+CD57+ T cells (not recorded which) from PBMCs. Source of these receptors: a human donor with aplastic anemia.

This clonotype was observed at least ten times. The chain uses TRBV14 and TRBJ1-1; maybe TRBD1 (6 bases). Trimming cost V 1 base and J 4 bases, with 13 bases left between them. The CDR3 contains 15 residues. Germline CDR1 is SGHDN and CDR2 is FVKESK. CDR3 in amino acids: CASSQAWGAVTEAFF. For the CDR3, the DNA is TGTGCCAGCAGCCAAGCCTGGGGGGCTGTCACTGAAGCTTTCTTT.

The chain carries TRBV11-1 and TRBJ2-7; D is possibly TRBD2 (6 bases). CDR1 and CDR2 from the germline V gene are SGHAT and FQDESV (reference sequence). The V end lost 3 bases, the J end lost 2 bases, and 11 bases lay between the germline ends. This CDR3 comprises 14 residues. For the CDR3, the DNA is TGTGCCAGCAGCTTGCCGGGGGTGACCTACGAGCAGTACTTC. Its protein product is CASSLPGVTYEQYF.

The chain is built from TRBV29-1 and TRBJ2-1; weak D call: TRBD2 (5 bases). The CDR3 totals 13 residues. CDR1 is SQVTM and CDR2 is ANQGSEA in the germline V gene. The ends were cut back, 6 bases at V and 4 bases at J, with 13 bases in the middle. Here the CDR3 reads CSVSAGGYNEQFF. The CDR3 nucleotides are TGCAGCGTCTCTGCGGGCGGATACAATGAGCAGTTCTTC.

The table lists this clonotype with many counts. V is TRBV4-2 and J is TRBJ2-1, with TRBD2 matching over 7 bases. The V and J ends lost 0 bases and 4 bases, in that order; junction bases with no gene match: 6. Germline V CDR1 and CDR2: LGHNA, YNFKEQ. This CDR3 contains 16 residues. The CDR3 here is CASSQDRGELYNEQFF. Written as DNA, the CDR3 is TGTGCCAGCAGCCAAGATCGGGGGGAACTATACAATGAGCAGTTCTTC.

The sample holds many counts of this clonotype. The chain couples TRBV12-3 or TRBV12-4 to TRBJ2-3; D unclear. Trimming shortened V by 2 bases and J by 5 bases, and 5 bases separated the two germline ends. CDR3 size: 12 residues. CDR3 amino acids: CASSLPGDTQYF. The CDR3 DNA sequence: TGTGCCAGCAGTTTACCGGGAGATACGCAGTATTTT.

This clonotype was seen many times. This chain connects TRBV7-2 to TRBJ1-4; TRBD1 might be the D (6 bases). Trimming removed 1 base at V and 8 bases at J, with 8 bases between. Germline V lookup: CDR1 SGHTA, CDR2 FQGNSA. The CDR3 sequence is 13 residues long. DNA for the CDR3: TGTGCCAGCAGCTTAGGGGGGGGCGAAAAACTGTTTTTT. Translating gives CASSLGGGEKLFF.

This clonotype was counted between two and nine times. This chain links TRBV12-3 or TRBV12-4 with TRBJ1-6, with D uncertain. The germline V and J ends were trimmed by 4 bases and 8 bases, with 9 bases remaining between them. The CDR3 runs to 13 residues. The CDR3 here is CASSSNWDSPLHF. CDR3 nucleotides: TGTGCCAGCAGTTCGAACTGGGATTCACCCCTCCACTTT.

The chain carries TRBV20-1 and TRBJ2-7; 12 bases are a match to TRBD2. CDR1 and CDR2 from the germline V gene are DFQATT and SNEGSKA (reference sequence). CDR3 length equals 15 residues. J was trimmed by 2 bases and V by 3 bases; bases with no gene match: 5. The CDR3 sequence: CSARLAGGPTYEQYF. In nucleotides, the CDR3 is TGCAGTGCTAGGCTAGCGGGAGGGCCAACCTACGAGCAGTACTTC.

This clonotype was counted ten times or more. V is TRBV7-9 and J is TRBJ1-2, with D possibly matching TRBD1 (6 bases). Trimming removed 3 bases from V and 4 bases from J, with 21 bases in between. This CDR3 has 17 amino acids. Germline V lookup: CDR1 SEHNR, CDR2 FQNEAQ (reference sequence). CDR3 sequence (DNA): TGTGCCAGCAGCTTCTCACCGCCTGGACAGCACCTCTATGGCTACACCTTC. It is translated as CASSFSPPGQHLYGYTF. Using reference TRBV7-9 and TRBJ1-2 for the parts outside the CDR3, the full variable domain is DTGVSQNPRHKITKRGQNVTFRCDPISEHNRLYWYRQTLGQGPEFLTYFQNEAQLEKSRLLSDRFSAERPKGSFSTLEIQRTEQGDSAMYLCASSFSPPGQHLYGYTFGSGTRLTVV.

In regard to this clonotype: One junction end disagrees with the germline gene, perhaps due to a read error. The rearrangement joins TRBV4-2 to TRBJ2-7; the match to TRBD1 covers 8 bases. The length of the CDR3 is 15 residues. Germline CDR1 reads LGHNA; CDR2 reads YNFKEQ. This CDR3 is CASSQGSGGVYVQYF. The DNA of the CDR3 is TGTGCCAGCAGCCAAGGGTCAGGGGGCGTATACGTGCAGTACTTC.

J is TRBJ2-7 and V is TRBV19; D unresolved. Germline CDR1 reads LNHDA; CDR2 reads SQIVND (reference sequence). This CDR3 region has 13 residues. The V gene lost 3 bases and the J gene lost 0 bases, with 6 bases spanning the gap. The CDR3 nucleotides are TGTGCCAGTAGTATCGGCAGCTCCTACGAGCAGTACGTC. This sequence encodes CASSIGSSYEQYV.

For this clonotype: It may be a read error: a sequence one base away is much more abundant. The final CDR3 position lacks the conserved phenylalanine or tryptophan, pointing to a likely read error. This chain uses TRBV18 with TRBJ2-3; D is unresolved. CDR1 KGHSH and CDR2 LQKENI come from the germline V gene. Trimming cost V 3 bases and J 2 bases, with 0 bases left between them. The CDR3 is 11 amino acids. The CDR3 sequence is CASSPTDTQYL. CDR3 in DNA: TGTGCCAGCTCACCCACAGATACGCAGTATCTT.

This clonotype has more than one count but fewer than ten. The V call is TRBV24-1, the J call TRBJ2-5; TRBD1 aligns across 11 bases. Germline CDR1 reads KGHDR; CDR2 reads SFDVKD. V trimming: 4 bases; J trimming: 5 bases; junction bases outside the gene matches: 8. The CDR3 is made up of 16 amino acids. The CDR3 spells CATSELWTGGRETQYF. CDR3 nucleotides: TGTGCCACCAGTGAACTTTGGACAGGGGGCCGGGAGACCCAGTACTTC.

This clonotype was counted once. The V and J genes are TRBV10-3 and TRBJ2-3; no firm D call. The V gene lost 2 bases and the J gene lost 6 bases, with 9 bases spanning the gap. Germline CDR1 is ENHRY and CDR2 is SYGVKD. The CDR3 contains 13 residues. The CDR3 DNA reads TGTGCCATCAGTGAGGCAAGAGTGGATACGCAGTATTTT. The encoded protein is CAISEARVDTQYF.

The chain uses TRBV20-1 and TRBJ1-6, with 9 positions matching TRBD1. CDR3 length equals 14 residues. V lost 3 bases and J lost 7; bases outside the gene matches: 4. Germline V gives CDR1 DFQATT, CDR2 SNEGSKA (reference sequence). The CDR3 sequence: CSASTGTGNSPLHF. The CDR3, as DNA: TGCAGTGCTAGTACCGGGACAGGGAATTCACCCCTCCACTTT.

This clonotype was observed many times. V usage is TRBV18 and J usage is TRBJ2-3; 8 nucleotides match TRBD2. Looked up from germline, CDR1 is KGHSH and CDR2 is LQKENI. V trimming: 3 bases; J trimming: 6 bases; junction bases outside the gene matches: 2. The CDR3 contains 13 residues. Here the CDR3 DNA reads TGTGCCAGCTCACCTAGCGGGAAGGATACGCAGTATTTT. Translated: CASSPSGKDTQYF. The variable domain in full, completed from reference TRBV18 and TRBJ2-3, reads NAGVMQNPRHLVRRRGQEARLRCSPMKGHSHVYWYRQLPEEGLKFMVYLQKENIIDESGMPKERFSAEFPKEGPSILRIQQVVRGDSAAYFCASSPSGKDTQYFGPGTRLTVL.

CDR3 region: CASSRTGEAFF. For the CDR3, the DNA is TGTGCCAGTAGTAGGACAGGTGAAGCTTTCTTT. This chain links TRBV19 with TRBJ1-1, with 7 bases lining up with TRBD1. In germline, CDR1 is LNHDA, CDR2 SQIVND (reference sequence). J gave up 7 bases and V 4 bases, and 0 bases lay outside the gene matches. The CDR3 is 11 residues long.

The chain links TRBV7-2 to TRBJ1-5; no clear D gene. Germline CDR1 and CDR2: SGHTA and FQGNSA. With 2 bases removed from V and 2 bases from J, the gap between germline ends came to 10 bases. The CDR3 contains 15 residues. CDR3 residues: CASSLTGVGNQPQHF. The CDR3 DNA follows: TGTGCCAGCAGCTTAACGGGAGTAGGCAATCAGCCCCAGCATTTT.

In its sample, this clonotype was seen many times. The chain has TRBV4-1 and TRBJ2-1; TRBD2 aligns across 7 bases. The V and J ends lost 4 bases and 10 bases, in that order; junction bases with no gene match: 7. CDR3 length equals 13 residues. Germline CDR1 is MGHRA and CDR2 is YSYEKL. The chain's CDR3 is CASSRGSLGEQFF. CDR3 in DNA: TGCGCCAGCAGCCGCGGGAGCCTGGGCGAGCAGTTCTTC.

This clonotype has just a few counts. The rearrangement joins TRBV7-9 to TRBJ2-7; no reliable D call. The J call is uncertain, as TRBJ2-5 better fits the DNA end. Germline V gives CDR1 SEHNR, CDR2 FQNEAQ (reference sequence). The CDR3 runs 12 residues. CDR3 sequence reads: CASSSSTETQYF. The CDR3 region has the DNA TGTGCCAGCAGCTCTTCAACAGAGACCCAGTACTTC.

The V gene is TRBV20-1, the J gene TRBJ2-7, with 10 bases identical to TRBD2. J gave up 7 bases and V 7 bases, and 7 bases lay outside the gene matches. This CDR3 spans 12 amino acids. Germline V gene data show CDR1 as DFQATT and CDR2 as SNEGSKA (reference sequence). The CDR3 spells CSVRAGGWEQYF. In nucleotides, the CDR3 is TGCAGTGTGCGAGCGGGAGGGTGGGAGCAGTACTTC.

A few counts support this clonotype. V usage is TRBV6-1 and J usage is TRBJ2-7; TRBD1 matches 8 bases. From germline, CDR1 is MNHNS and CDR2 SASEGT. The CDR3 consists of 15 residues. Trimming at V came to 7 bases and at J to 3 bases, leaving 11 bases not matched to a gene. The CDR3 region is CASIPMQGAIYEQYF. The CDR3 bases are TGTGCCAGCATCCCCATGCAGGGGGCGATCTACGAGCAGTACTTC.

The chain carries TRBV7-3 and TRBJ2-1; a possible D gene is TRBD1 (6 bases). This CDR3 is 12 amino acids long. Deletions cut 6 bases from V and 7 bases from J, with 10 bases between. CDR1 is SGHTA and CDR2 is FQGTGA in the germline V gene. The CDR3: CASRRTANEQFF. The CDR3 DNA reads TGTGCCAGCAGGAGGACAGCTAATGAGCAGTTCTTC.

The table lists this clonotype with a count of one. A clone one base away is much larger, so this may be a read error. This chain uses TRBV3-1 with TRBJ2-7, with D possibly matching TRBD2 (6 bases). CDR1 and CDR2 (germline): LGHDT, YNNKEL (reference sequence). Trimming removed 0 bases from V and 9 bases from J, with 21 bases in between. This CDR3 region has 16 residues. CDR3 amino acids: CASSQDPRGSWRGQYF. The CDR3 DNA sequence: TGTGCCAGCAGCCAAGATCCCCGAGGGTCATGGAGGGGGCAGTACTTC.